This entry lists 8 T cell receptor beta chains sequenced from one sample in a study of identical twins. TCRdb ran MiXCR on the 5' RACE reads and lists one entry per CDR3 protein. The sample lists around 960,000 distinct CDR3 sequences, more than 9% occurring once. The data also belong to a second study, concerning yellow fever vaccine responses in identical twins.

Sequenced material: PBMCs. These receptors all stem from a woman under 30 in good health.

Ten or more counts support this clonotype. The J gene is TRBJ2-5, the V gene TRBV5-1, with TRBD1 matching 7 bases. The CDR3 sequence is 14 residues long. In germline, CDR1 is SGHRS, CDR2 YFSETQ. With 0 bases clipped from V and 4 bases from J, the junction kept 3 bases outside the gene matches. The CDR3 spells CASSLDRGLETQYF. The DNA of the CDR3 is TGCGCCAGCAGCTTGGATAGGGGGCTAGAGACCCAGTACTTC.

This clonotype was found a few times. V gene TRBV20-1 combines with J gene TRBJ2-7, with 7 nucleotides matching TRBD1. In germline, CDR1 is DFQATT, CDR2 SNEGSKA (reference sequence). The CDR3 loop spans 16 amino acids. Trimming cost V 6 bases and J 0 bases; bases outside gene matches: 14. CDR3 region: CSAIKPGTVSSYEQYF. The CDR3 DNA is TGCAGTGCCATAAAACCCGGGACAGTTAGCTCCTACGAGCAGTACTTC.

This clonotype was recorded a few times. The chain recombines TRBV20-1 with TRBJ2-3, with D maybe TRBD2 (7 bases). The CDR3 sequence is 14 residues long. V lost 6 bases, J lost 2 bases, and 15 bases lay in between. Germline V gene data show CDR1 as DFQATT and CDR2 as SNEGSKA (reference sequence). The CDR3 sequence is CSAGGGGATDTQYF. Here the CDR3 DNA reads TGCAGTGCCGGAGGGGGGGGGGCCACAGATACGCAGTATTTT.

The chain carries TRBV3-1 and TRBJ2-7, with TRBD1 matching over 7 bases. V was clipped by 4 bases and J by 2 bases; unmatched bases: 11. Germline CDR1 is LGHDT and CDR2 is YNNKEL (reference sequence). The CDR3 length is 16 residues. The CDR3 DNA follows: TGTGCCAGCAGCCGCACCAGGGCAGGGGGAACCTACGAGCAGTACTTC. Protein product: CASSRTRAGGTYEQYF.

This chain connects TRBV7-8 to TRBJ2-1, with TRBD2 matching 8 bases. Germline CDR1 SGHVS, CDR2 FQNEAQ. The CDR3 sequence is 18 residues long. V dropped 5 bases and J dropped 7; count of bases not matched to a gene: 19. The DNA of the CDR3 is TGTGCCAGCAGCCGCGAATACTCCGGGACTAGGTTGGGGAATGAGCAGTTCTTC. Translated: CASSREYSGTRLGNEQFF.

In this sample, this clonotype turned up a few times. V and J are TRBV4-1 and TRBJ2-6, with a possible D match to TRBD2 (5 bases). The CDR3 spans 18 residues. V was cut by 0 bases and J by 1 base, with 13 bases left in between. Germline V CDR1 and CDR2: MGHRA, YSYEKL. The CDR3 protein is CASSQDGRVASGANVLTF. The CDR3 coding sequence is TGCGCCAGCAGCCAAGATGGTAGGGTAGCGTCTGGGGCCAACGTCCTGACTTTC.

This clonotype occurred a few times. This rearrangement joins TRBV10-2 to TRBJ2-4; tentatively, D is TRBD2 (6 bases). The CDR3 sequence is 16 residues long. V lost 2 bases, J lost 0 bases, and 11 bases lay in between. The germline gives CDR1 WSHSY, CDR2 SAAADI. CDR3 sequence (DNA): TGCGCCAGCAGTGAGACCGGAGGGGCAGCCAAAAACATTCAGTACTTC. Protein: CASSETGGAAKNIQYF.

This clonotype was detected only a few times. The gene calls are TRBV28 and TRBJ2-2, with 11 positions matching TRBD2. This CDR3 has 16 residues. Germline CDR1 is MDHEN and CDR2 is SYDVKM. J was trimmed by 1 base and V by 6 bases; bases with no gene match: 4. In DNA form, the CDR3 reads TGTGCCAGCAGGTCTGGACTAGCGGGGAACACCGGGGAGCTGTTTTTT. Encoded protein: CASRSGLAGNTGELFF.